These T cell receptor beta chains were read from a single sample in a study of T cell responses to AZD1222 COVID-19 vaccine. Profiling relied on immunoSEQ multiplex PCR, and the TCRdb table lists in-frame clones only, not all of them. This repertoire shows 100,000 to 120,000 clones, roughly 80% found once; its top ten account for less than 6%. The sample here was peripheral blood, taken on day 0 of AZD1222 vaccination. All receptors derive from an adult in good health. Each CDR3 is given with its conserved first and last residue.

J: TRBJ2-5
V: TRBV5-1
CDR3: CASSLFGLGQETQYF

J: TRBJ2-5
V: TRBV2
CDR3: CASNPTGAQETQYF

J: TRBJ2-1
V: TRBV5-4
CDR3: CASSPAEGLMGNEQFF

J: TRBJ1-2
V: TRBV18
CDR3: CASSPLQGTNYGYTF

J: TRBJ2-7
V: TRBV5-1
CDR3: CASSPREGFAYEQYF

J: TRBJ1-6
V: TRBV15
CDR3: CATSRDGSSYNSPLHF

J: TRBJ1-1
V: TRBV12-3/TRBV12-4
CDR3: CASSLVAPEAFF

J: TRBJ1-2
V: TRBV6-6
CDR3: CASSPGGYGYTF

J: TRBJ2-5
V: TRBV11-2
CDR3: CASSLWTGGETQYF

J: TRBJ2-7
V: TRBV10-3
CDR3: CAVAGTGGSEQYF

J: TRBJ2-1
V: TRBV5-1
CDR3: CASSLNGGAYNEQFF

J: TRBJ2-1
V: TRBV4-3
CDR3: CASSIGQGGQFF

J: TRBJ2-2
V: TRBV2
CDR3: CASNGLAVNTGELFF

J: TRBJ1-2
V: TRBV19
CDR3: CASSMSAGEYGYTF

J: TRBJ1-5
V: TRBV5-4
CDR3: CASSLDTKPPQHF

J: TRBJ2-1
V: TRBV6-5
CDR3: CASSYIGVAANEQFF

J: TRBJ2-1
V: TRBV3-1/TRBV3-2
CDR3: CASGTSGGNEQFF

J: TRBJ1-1
V: TRBV19
CDR3: CASSPVGAVAEAFF

J: TRBJ1-5
V: TRBV6-6
CDR3: CASSFLNQPQHF

J: TRBJ1-1
V: TRBV4-2
CDR3: CASSPSDRGLGNTEAFF

J: TRBJ1-5
V: TRBV19
CDR3: CASSIKVGNQPQHF

J: TRBJ2-2
V: TRBV30
CDR3: CAWSVLGQETGELFF

J: TRBJ1-3
V: TRBV12-3/TRBV12-4
CDR3: CASSLRVGNTIYF

J: TRBJ1-2
V: TRBV7-2
CDR3: CASSSRTGGHYGYTF

J: TRBJ1-2
V: TRBV7-8
CDR3: CASSFDRGGGYTF

J: TRBJ1-2
V: TRBV9
CDR3: CASSVGFGRGNGYTF

J: TRBJ1-1
V: TRBV10-1
CDR3: CASSDGARKVAEAFF

J: TRBJ2-7
V: TRBV13
CDR3: CASSQVGTEQYF

J: TRBJ1-3
V: TRBV5-4
CDR3: CASRDASSGNTIYF

J: TRBJ1-2
V: TRBV12-3/TRBV12-4
CDR3: CASSMDRLPLPF

J: TRBJ1-3
V: TRBV5-1
CDR3: CASSLGRGQYGNTIYF

J: TRBJ2-2
V: TRBV7-2
CDR3: CASSFNWNTGELFF

J: TRBJ1-6
V: TRBV5-1
CDR3: CASSNSGFDSPLHF

J: TRBJ1-2
V: TRBV6-5
CDR3: CASSFQQNYGYTF

J: TRBJ2-1
V: TRBV2
CDR3: CASSPRLASSYNEQFF

J: TRBJ1-1
V: TRBV19
CDR3: CASRLTDEAFF

J: TRBJ1-2
V: TRBV5-1
CDR3: CASRQGANYGYTF

J: TRBJ2-3
V: TRBV5-1
CDR3: CASSLVTFLTDTQYF

J: TRBJ2-5
V: TRBV7-2
CDR3: CASSLTRRGETQYF

J: TRBJ1-1
V: TRBV15
CDR3: CATNTIGGASATEAFF

J: TRBJ2-5
V: TRBV7-6
CDR3: CASSYGQGWAQYF

J: TRBJ2-7
V: TRBV3-1/TRBV3-2
CDR3: CASSRDSRTPYF

J: TRBJ2-3
V: TRBV27
CDR3: CASSAVWGGSRTDTQYF

J: TRBJ2-2
V: TRBV11-2
CDR3: CASSPRRSGLGELFF

J: TRBJ2-5
V: TRBV5-1
CDR3: CASSEGGRGETQYF

J: TRBJ1-4
V: TRBV28
CDR3: CASSTGGTNEKLFF

J: TRBJ1-5
V: TRBV6-1
CDR3: CASSEDRTPRPQHF

J: TRBJ2-2
V: TRBV24-1
CDR3: CATSPGHQDSGELFF

J: TRBJ1-1
V: TRBV5-1
CDR3: CASSSPGRDTEAFF

J: TRBJ1-1
V: TRBV5-1
CDR3: CASSLGSVYVTEAFF

J: TRBJ2-7
V: TRBV6-5
CDR3: CASSYSRGGRYEQYF

J: TRBJ2-7
V: TRBV18
CDR3: CASSPKQPDRSYEQYF

J: TRBJ2-5
V: TRBV7-9
CDR3: CASSFGRVGETQYF

J: TRBJ1-2
V: TRBV29-1
CDR3: CSVRGGSNYGYTF

J: TRBJ1-1
V: TRBV3-1/TRBV3-2
CDR3: CASSQGGRHEAFF

J: TRBJ2-2
V: TRBV18
CDR3: CASSPWAGVSNTGELFF